This T cell receptor beta chain was documented in a study of blood T cell repertoires in COVID-19. The CDR3 totals 17 residues. Germline trimming cut 4 bases from V and 4 bases from J; bases unmatched to any gene: 16. CDR1 SGHNT and CDR2 YYREEE come from the germline V gene (reference sequence). Measured with immunoSEQ multiplex PCR; TCRdb has only the in-frame clones, and not every one. The table includes roughly 290,000 clones, roughly 90% detected once. This chain joins TRBV5-4 and TRBJ2-7; TRBD1 aligns across 8 bases. The sequencing sample was made of PBMCs or T cells enriched from blood (not recorded which). The TCR sequence derives from a woman in her thirties or forties who had recovered from COVID-19. CDR3 DNA sequence: TGTGCCAGCAGCCCCCCCCCAGGGGGCCCTGGAGGGTACGAGCAGTACTTC. Protein: CASSPPPGGPGGYEQYF.